This passage covers 15 T cell receptor beta chains from one sample sequenced in a study of T-cell memory formation after mild COVID-19. TCRdb used MiXCR to reprocess the 5' RACE reads, holding one entry per CDR3 protein. The sample includes 550,000 to 700,000 distinct CDR3 sequences, roughly 17% of them seen just once. The sample consisted of PBMCs or a T cell subset sorted from them (not recorded which). The receptors stem from an adult woman who had mild COVID-19 (a few samples of this study predate the infection). Cell type and time point are not known.

The J gene is TRBJ2-3, the V gene TRBV7-2; D gene ambiguous. Germline V gene data show CDR1 as SGHTA and CDR2 as FQGNSA. V gave up 1 base and J gave up 0 bases, with 8 bases separating them. The CDR3 is 15 amino acids. CDR3 in amino acids: CASSLGISSTDTQYF. For the CDR3, the DNA is TGTGCCAGCAGCTTAGGAATCAGTAGCACAGATACGCAGTATTTT.

The chain joins TRBV15 to TRBJ2-1, with D perhaps given as TRBD1 or TRBD2 (6 bases each). Trimming took 3 bases from V and 8 from J, leaving 17 bases between them. This CDR3 is built from 15 residues. CDR1 LNHNV and CDR2 YYDKDF come from the germline V gene (reference sequence). In DNA, the CDR3 is TGTGCCACCAGCAGGGGCAGGGGAGGTTTAGATGAGCAGTTCTTC. It translates to CATSRGRGGLDEQFF.

The rearrangement links TRBV7-8 to TRBJ2-7, with D perhaps matching TRBD1 (6 bases). V was clipped by 0 bases and J by 4 bases, with 16 bases between them. Looked up from germline, CDR1 is SGHVS and CDR2 is FQNEAQ. The CDR3 contains 16 residues. The CDR3 region has the DNA TGTGCCAGCAGCTTAGCGGAAGTACAGGGCGGATACGAGCAGTACTTC. This gives the protein CASSLAEVQGGYEQYF.

This clonotype was counted between two and nine times. The V call is TRBV5-4, the J call TRBJ2-7; 10 nucleotides match TRBD2. After removal of 1 base from V and 2 bases from J, the junction contained 9 bases not matched to a gene. CDR1 and CDR2 (germline): SGHNT, YYREEE (reference sequence). The CDR3 consists of 17 residues. CDR3 sequence: CASSLSKLAGLTYEQYF. DNA of the CDR3: TGTGCCAGCAGCTTGTCGAAACTAGCGGGGTTAACCTACGAGCAGTACTTC.

This chain connects TRBV18 to TRBJ1-5, with D possibly matching TRBD1 (5 bases). Trimming removed 3 bases at V and 7 bases at J, with 16 bases between. CDR3 length: 15 residues. Germline lookup yields CDR1 KGHSH and CDR2 LQKENI. CDR3: CASSPLAGPRQPQHF. The DNA for the CDR3 is TGTGCCAGCTCACCCCTGGCGGGGCCCCGGCAGCCCCAGCATTTT. Full variable domain (outside the CDR3, taken from reference TRBV18 and TRBJ1-5): NAGVMQNPRHLVRRRGQEARLRCSPMKGHSHVYWYRQLPEEGLKFMVYLQKENIIDESGMPKERFSAEFPKEGPSILRIQQVVRGDSAAYFCASSPLAGPRQPQHFGDGTRLSIL.

The chain joins TRBV29-1 to TRBJ1-4; TRBD1 agrees at 9 bases. Germline CDR1 SQVTM, CDR2 ANQGSEA. V was clipped by 7 bases and J by 4 bases; unmatched bases: 10. This CDR3 is built from 15 residues. CDR3 sequence: CSATGTGLNNEKLFF. The CDR3 coding sequence is TGCAGCGCCACCGGGACAGGGCTTAATAATGAAAAACTGTTTTTT.

This chain uses TRBV9 with TRBJ2-2; 16 bases align to TRBD2. With V trimmed by 3 bases and J by 8 bases, 7 bases remained unmatched. The CDR3 contains 17 residues. CDR1 is SGDLS and CDR2 is YYNGEE in the germline V gene. CDR3 amino acids: CASSGGLAGGPSGELFF. Here the CDR3 DNA reads TGTGCCAGCAGCGGGGGACTAGCGGGAGGGCCCTCGGGGGAGCTGTTTTTT.

J is TRBJ1-1 and V is TRBV24-1; the D is unclear. Germline V gives CDR1 KGHDR, CDR2 SFDVKD. The CDR3 extends over 13 amino acids. Trimming pared 3 bases from V and 3 bases from J, leaving 7 bases between. The CDR3 DNA reads as TGTGCCACCAGTGATGGGCCGTACACTGAAGCTTTCTTT. Protein product: CATSDGPYTEAFF.

Only a few counts were recorded for this clonotype. The chain combines TRBV19 with TRBJ2-1; 13 bases map to TRBD2. CDR1 LNHDA and CDR2 SQIVND come from the germline V gene (reference sequence). The CDR3 runs to 19 residues. V gave up 6 bases and J gave up 0 bases; unmatched junction bases: 11. CDR3 protein: CASRARGLAGRSSYNEQFF. CDR3 nucleotides: TGTGCCAGTAGGGCCCGGGGACTAGCGGGAAGGAGCTCCTACAATGAGCAGTTCTTC.

V usage is TRBV6-1 and J usage is TRBJ2-1, with D perhaps matching TRBD2 (7 bases). This CDR3 has 17 amino acids. The V end was cut by 3 bases, the J end by 6 bases, with 21 bases between. Germline CDR1 reads MNHNS; CDR2 reads SASEGT. CDR3 coding DNA: TGTGCCAGCAGTGACCTGGAAGGGGGGGGGCTCCCCAATGAGCAGTTCTTC. It codes for CASSDLEGGGLPNEQFF.

The chain is built from TRBV18 and TRBJ2-4; 9 nucleotides match TRBD2. The J segment lost 0 bases and the V segment lost 2 bases, leaving 5 bases of the junction unmatched. Germline V gene data show CDR1 as KGHSH and CDR2 as LQKENI. The CDR3 consists of 17 residues. CDR3 sequence (DNA): TGTGCCAGCTCACCATATAGCGGGGGCGGAGCCAAAAACATTCAGTACTTC. Protein: CASSPYSGGGAKNIQYF.

A few counts support this clonotype. V and J are TRBV7-2 and TRBJ2-1; no clear D. Germline V gene sequence: CDR1 SGHTA, CDR2 FQGNSA. Trimming pared 6 bases from V and 7 bases from J, leaving 16 bases between. This CDR3 has 14 residues. The CDR3 coding sequence is TGTGCCAGCAGGCTCCCCGGCGGTTGGAATGAGCAGTTCTTC. This gives the protein CASRLPGGWNEQFF.

This clonotype was recorded at least ten times. The chain uses TRBV12-3 or TRBV12-4 and TRBJ2-2; D is undetermined. The CDR3 has 12 amino acids. V lost 4 bases and J lost 6, with 6 bases in between. The CDR3 region has the DNA TGTGCCAGCAGTTGGAGCGCCGGGGAGCTGTTTTTT. The encoded protein is CASSWSAGELFF.

This chain connects TRBV3-1 to TRBJ2-1; TRBD2 aligns across 7 bases. CDR3 length: 18 residues. The ends lost 6 bases at V and 3 bases at J; junction bases unmatched: 17. Germline loops: CDR1 LGHDT, CDR2 YNNKEL (reference sequence). CDR3 sequence (DNA): TGTGCCAGCAGTCCCGGATGGGTCGGCGGGGACTACTACAATGAGCAGTTCTTC. This translates into CASSPGWVGGDYYNEQFF.

The V call is TRBV7-9, the J call TRBJ2-5; unclear D gene. In germline, CDR1 is SEHNR, CDR2 FQNEAQ (reference sequence). The CDR3 spans 14 residues. Between the trimmed V and J ends, which lost 5 bases and 4 bases, there was a span of 14 bases. CDR3 loop: CASSPRHRPETQYF. The CDR3 DNA follows: TGTGCCAGCAGCCCTAGACATAGACCAGAGACCCAGTACTTC. Drawing the rest from reference TRBV7-9 and TRBJ2-5, the complete variable domain is DTGVSQNPRHKITKRGQNVTFRCDPISEHNRLYWYRQTLGQGPEFLTYFQNEAQLEKSRLLSDRFSAERPKGSFSTLEIQRTEQGDSAMYLCASSPRHRPETQYFGPGTRLLVL.